This section outlines one T cell receptor (beta chain) sequence together with its context. The target antigen is unknown. Germline assignment: CDR1 SGHVS and CDR2 FQNEAQ. The CDR3 is 14 residues long. Between the trimmed V and J ends, which lost 1 base and 8 bases, there was a span of 14 bases. This sample is drawn from a study of OX40 agonist ivuxolimab in advanced cancers. Study summary: Checkpoint inhibitors had been given previously to about 38% of patients. Study-level results: There were also nonresponders showing low normalized T-cell clonal expansion.

The method was immunoSEQ multiplex PCR; TCRdb's version includes in-frame clones alone and lacks a portion of them. Here the sample spans 30,000 to 40,000 clones, about 84% being singletons. The sequence was collected from an adult with an advanced solid tumor such as melanoma, head and neck, liver or kidney cancer. The chain carries TRBV7-8 and TRBJ1-1; D is perhaps TRBD1 (5 bases). The sample consisted of CD4+ or CD8+ T cells sorted from blood, taken in a trial of the OX40 agonist ivuxolimab. The CDR3 DNA sequence: TGTGCCAGCAGCTTAGTGGGGCCCACTTGGGAAGCTTTCTTT. It yields the protein CASSLVGPTWEAFF. Supplemented by reference TRBV7-8 and TRBJ1-1, the full variable domain reads GAGVSQSPRYKVAKRGQDVALRCDPISGHVSLFWYQQALGQGPEFLTYFQNEAQLDKSGLPSDRFFAERPEGSVSTLKIQRTQQEDSAVYLCASSLVGPTWEAFFGQGTRLTVV.